Described below is a single T cell receptor (beta chain) sequence and its context. Immunohistochemistry showed robust Merkel cell polyomavirus Large T antigen staining in every patient's tumor. The sample is drawn from a study of tumor-infiltrating T cells and Merkel cell polyomavirus. Study as a whole: The T cells studied were KLL-specific CD8+ cells against Merkel polyomavirus.

Sequenced by immunoSEQ multiplex PCR; TCRdb stores in-frame clones only, minus some. The sample has over 20,000 clones, around 90% seen once; the top ten hold around 2.7%. The V gene end was trimmed by 4 bases and the J gene end by 0 bases; junction bases not matched to a gene: 9. CDR1 and CDR2 from the germline V gene are ENHRY and SYGVKD. The CDR3 totals 17 residues. This TCR derives from a man aged 50 to 59 with Merkel cell carcinoma. Sequenced material: lymph node tissue. The chain carries TRBV10-3 and TRBJ2-7; 10 positions agree with TRBD1. The CDR3: CAISGGGQGTPSYEQYF. In nucleotides, the CDR3 is TGTGCCATCAGTGGAGGGGGACAGGGGACTCCCTCCTACGAGCAGTACTTC.